These 12 T cell receptor beta chains were sequenced from one sample in a study of cytomegalovirus exposure and HLA in healthy donors. PCR amplification relied on 60 Vbeta primers (plus 13 Jbeta primers). The data were produced by immunoSEQ multiplex PCR, yet TCRdb's version contains in-frame clones alone and is incomplete. The profile shows about 63,000 clones, roughly 80% of them singletons. Sequenced: PBMCs. These TCRs come from a woman aged 25 to 45 in good health and CMV-seronegative.

This clone was detected only once. This rearrangement joins TRBV28 to TRBJ1-6; 7 positions agree with TRBD1. The CDR3 extends over 18 amino acids. Germline CDR1 is MDHEN and CDR2 is SYDVKM. The V and J ends lost 5 bases and 4 bases, in that order; junction bases with no gene match: 14. CDR3 residues: CASSGLGQAIPYNSPLHF. As DNA, the CDR3 is TGTGCCAGCAGTGGACTCGGACAGGCAATTCCTTATAATTCACCCCTCCACTTT.

The gene calls are TRBV19 and TRBJ2-2, with unresolved D. In germline, CDR1 is LNHDA, CDR2 SQIVND (reference sequence). The CDR3 runs to 12 residues. With 7 bases removed from V and 6 bases from J, the gap between germline ends came to 9 bases. This CDR3 is CASKTYAGELFF. CDR3 bases: TGTGCCAGTAAGACATATGCCGGGGAGCTGTTTTTT.

This clone has just one count. The rearrangement links TRBV11-2 to TRBJ1-1; D remains ambiguous. With 1 base removed from V and 6 bases from J, the gap between germline ends came to 12 bases. CDR3 size: 14 residues. Germline V gene data show CDR1 as SGHAT and CDR2 as FQNNGV. The CDR3 nucleotides read TGTGCCAGCAGCTTAGTCCGTGATGCGGCTGAAGCTTTCTTT. This sequence encodes CASSLVRDAAEAFF.

The V gene is TRBV7-9, the J gene TRBJ2-3, with TRBD2 matching 7 bases. J lost 1 base, V lost 4 bases, and 11 bases had no gene match. Per the germline V gene, CDR1 is SEHNR and CDR2 is FQNEAQ (reference sequence). The CDR3 loop spans 17 amino acids. This CDR3 reads CASSSRVSRERTDTQYF. The CDR3 DNA sequence: TGTGCCAGCAGCTCACGGGTGTCGCGGGAGCGCACAGATACGCAGTATTTT.

This rearrangement joins TRBV6-5 to TRBJ2-7; a weak D match, TRBD1 (6 bases). The CDR3 is made up of 13 amino acids. Per germline, CDR1 MNHEY and CDR2 SVGAGI. V lost 0 bases to trimming and J lost 10 bases, with 13 bases between them. CDR3 amino acids: CASSYSTTGIQYF. The CDR3 region has the DNA TGTGCCAGCAGTTACTCCACCACAGGGATCCAGTACTTC.

The chain is built from TRBV9 and TRBJ2-3, with D perhaps TRBD2 (6 bases). Looked up from germline, CDR1 is SGDLS and CDR2 is YYNGEE. Trimming removed 4 bases at V and 0 bases at J, with 12 bases between. This CDR3 is 15 amino acids long. CDR3 loop: CASSPGDFSTDTQYF. CDR3 DNA sequence: TGTGCCAGCAGCCCGGGGGACTTTAGCACAGATACGCAGTATTTT.

The chain couples TRBV6-5 to TRBJ1-2; 8 bases line up with TRBD1. The CDR3 has 14 amino acids. The junction had 5 bases not matched to a gene; V was cut back by 5 bases and J by 3 bases. Germline V gene sequence: CDR1 MNHEY, CDR2 SVGAGI. CDR3 DNA: TGTGCCAGCAGTGACCAGGGGGCAGACTATGGCTACACCTTC. It yields the protein CASSDQGADYGYTF.

The V gene is TRBV2, the J gene TRBJ1-2, with no clear D. Trimming shortened V by 4 bases and J by 4 bases, and 16 bases separated the two germline ends. Germline lookup yields CDR1 SNHLY and CDR2 FYNNEI. The CDR3 length is 15 residues. The CDR3 is CASSGWRKEVYGYTF. The DNA of the CDR3 is TGTGCCAGCAGTGGTTGGAGGAAGGAGGTCTATGGCTACACCTTC. Variable domain in full (rest from reference TRBV2 and TRBJ1-2): EPEVTQTPSHQVTQMGQEVILRCVPISNHLYFYWYRQILGQKVEFLVSFYNNEISEKSEIFDDQFSVERPDGSNFTLKIRSTKLEDSAMYFCASSGWRKEVYGYTFGSGTRLTVV.

This clone was detected once. The gene calls are TRBV25-1 and TRBJ2-5; TRBD1 matches 12 bases. Germline V gene lookup returns CDR1 MGHDK and CDR2 SYGVNS. There are 15 residues in the CDR3. V lost 3 bases and J lost 5; bases outside the gene matches: 4. Here the CDR3 reads CASSDSGTGGETQYF. In nucleotides, the CDR3 is TGTGCCAGCAGTGATTCCGGGACAGGGGGCGAGACCCAGTACTTC.

The chain has TRBV6-5 and TRBJ1-6; D may be TRBD1 (5 bases). Germline CDR1 reads MNHEY; CDR2 reads SVGAGI. This CDR3 is built from 15 residues. Trimming removed 7 bases from V and 6 bases from J, with 16 bases in between. The CDR3 bases are TGTGCCAGCACCAGTCGGGGGAGCTCTAATTCACCCCTCCACTTT. Its translation: CASTSRGSSNSPLHF.

Notes on this clone: At one boundary the junction diverges from the germline segment, which might be a read error. The gene calls are TRBV6-1 and TRBJ1-2; TRBD1 matches 9 bases. CDR1 is MNHNS, CDR2 SASEGT, per germline. The CDR3 contains 12 residues. The CDR3 spells CASSIGTGNLLF. The CDR3, as DNA: TGTGCCAGCAGTATCGGGACAGGGAACCTACTCTTC.

The count of this clone is one. The genes are TRBV25-1 and TRBJ2-7; TRBD1 aligns across 7 bases. Germline-derived CDR1 and CDR2 are MGHDK and SYGVNS. The CDR3 has 12 amino acids. After removal of 5 bases from V and 9 bases from J, the junction contained 7 bases not matched to a gene. CDR3 region: CASSLTGEAQYV. The CDR3 region has the DNA TGTGCCAGCAGTCTTACAGGGGAAGCGCAGTACGTC.